These 29 T cell receptor beta chains originate from one sample sequenced in a study of brain T cells in children with intractable seizures. The table came from immunoSEQ multiplex PCR; TCRdb's copy has only in-frame clones and leaves some out. The repertoire holds around 80,000 clones, with approximately 89% as singletons. The specimen comprised peripheral blood, sampled at surgery. These TCRs come from a girl aged 2-10 years with Rasmussen encephalitis and intractable seizures.

The V gene is TRBV7-8, the J gene TRBJ2-5; D not certain. The V gene lost 5 bases and the J gene lost 5 bases, with 12 bases spanning the gap. Germline V gene data show CDR1 as SGHVS and CDR2 as FQNEAQ. The CDR3 has 13 residues. The CDR3 region is CASSAKAKETQYF. CDR3 DNA sequence: TGTGCCAGCAGCGCCAAAGCGAAGGAGACCCAGTACTTC.

The chain links TRBV7-8 to TRBJ1-3; D uncertain. The ends were cut back, 5 bases at V and 7 bases at J, with 18 bases in the middle. Germline V lookup: CDR1 SGHVS, CDR2 FQNEAQ. The CDR3 consists of 15 residues. The DNA for the CDR3 is TGTGCCAGCAGCGTGACCTGGGATAGTGGGAACACCATATATTTT. The encoded protein is CASSVTWDSGNTIYF.

The chain recombines TRBV3-1 (or the pseudogene TRBV3-2) with TRBJ2-5; D not resolved. CDR3 length: 16 residues. From germline, CDR1 is LGHDT and CDR2 YNNKEL (reference sequence). Trimming shortened V by 0 bases and J by 2 bases, and 13 bases separated the two germline ends. Written as DNA, the CDR3 is TGTGCCAGCAGCCAAGATGCCAGCGTAATTCAAGAGACCCAGTACTTC. Protein: CASSQDASVIQETQYF.

The rearrangement uses TRBV19 and TRBJ1-2; 8 nucleotides match TRBD1. This CDR3 comprises 12 residues. V trimming: 4 bases; J trimming: 8 bases; junction bases outside the gene matches: 3. Looked up from germline, CDR1 is LNHDA and CDR2 is SQIVND (reference sequence). CDR3 region: CASSTGGDGYTF. CDR3 sequence (DNA): TGTGCCAGTAGTACAGGGGGCGACGGCTACACCTTC.

The chain recombines TRBV7-6 with TRBJ1-5, with TRBD1 matching over 8 bases. Looked up from germline, CDR1 is SGHVS and CDR2 is FNYEAQ. V gave up 1 base and J gave up 4 bases; unmatched junction bases: 3. The CDR3 is made up of 15 amino acids. The CDR3 spells CASSLGQGRNQPQHF. DNA of the CDR3: TGTGCCAGCAGCTTAGGACAGGGGCGAAATCAGCCCCAGCATTTT. The whole variable domain, remainder taken from reference TRBV7-6 and TRBJ1-5, is GAGVSQSPRYKVTKRGQDVALRCDPISGHVSLYWYRQALGQGPEFLTYFNYEAQQDKSGLPNDRFSAERPEGSISTLTIQRTEQRDSAMYRCASSLGQGRNQPQHFGDGTRLSIL.

The rearrangement uses TRBV13 and TRBJ2-7, with 11 bases fitting TRBD2. Per the germline V gene, CDR1 is PRHDT and CDR2 is FYEKMQ (reference sequence). This CDR3 has 13 amino acids. Trimming at V came to 10 bases and at J to 1 base, leaving 3 bases not matched to a gene. The CDR3 is CATRLAGSYEQYF. The CDR3 nucleotides are TGTGCCACCAGACTAGCGGGATCCTACGAGCAGTACTTC.

The chain employs TRBV10-3 and TRBJ2-7; 9 nucleotides line up with TRBD1. The germline gives CDR1 ENHRY, CDR2 SYGVKD. CDR3 length equals 14 residues. V shed 5 bases and J 2 bases; nucleotides not matched to a gene: 4. DNA for the CDR3: TGTGCCATCAGTCCGGACAGGGGCCCCTACGAGCAGTACTTC. Translated: CAISPDRGPYEQYF.

The V call is TRBV6-5, the J call TRBJ1-2; 9 positions agree with TRBD1. V lost 6 bases, J lost 4 bases, and 6 bases stayed unmatched. Germline assignment: CDR1 MNHEY and CDR2 SVGAGI. The CDR3 covers 14 residues. The CDR3, as DNA: TGTGCCAGCAGACGGGACAGGGACCTCTATGGCTACACCTTC. This sequence encodes CASRRDRDLYGYTF.

The chain is built from TRBV28 and TRBJ2-7; D remains ambiguous. The germline V gene encodes CDR1 MDHEN and CDR2 SYDVKM. The V gene lost 3 bases and the J gene lost 4 bases, with 13 bases spanning the gap. The CDR3 is 14 residues long. The CDR3 DNA sequence: TGTGCCAGCAGTTTTACCGGGTCAAGTTACGAGCAGTACTTC. It translates to CASSFTGSSYEQYF.

The J gene is TRBJ1-2, the V gene TRBV18; D remains ambiguous. This CDR3 comprises 15 residues. The V gene's germline CDR1 is KGHSH and CDR2 LQKENI. Trimming removed 3 bases from V and 0 bases from J, with 11 bases in between. The CDR3 is CASSPKDGTNYGYTF. In nucleotides, the CDR3 is TGTGCCAGCTCACCTAAGGACGGGACTAACTATGGCTACACCTTC.

V gene TRBV9 combines with J gene TRBJ1-4; 7 nucleotides line up with TRBD1. The CDR3 has 14 amino acids. The J segment lost 4 bases and the V segment lost 4 bases, leaving 4 bases of the junction unmatched. Per the germline V gene, CDR1 is SGDLS and CDR2 is YYNGEE. The CDR3, as DNA: TGTGCCAGCAGCTTGGGACAGTTTAATGAAAAACTGTTTTTT. It codes for CASSLGQFNEKLFF.

This chain uses TRBV6-2 or TRBV6-3 with TRBJ1-2; TRBD1 agrees at 7 bases. Germline CDR1 MNHEY, CDR2 SVGEGT. Trimming at V came to 6 bases and at J to 7 bases, leaving 8 bases not matched to a gene. The CDR3 has 13 amino acids. CDR3 sequence: CASSLRQGGGYTF. CDR3 bases: TGTGCCAGCAGCCTAAGACAGGGAGGTGGCTACACCTTC.

This clone was seen just once. The J gene is TRBJ1-1, the V gene TRBV6-6; 9 bases match TRBD1. Germline CDR1 reads MNHNY; CDR2 reads SVGAGI (reference sequence). The CDR3 contains 17 residues. With V trimmed by 6 bases and J by 4 bases, 15 bases remained unmatched. DNA for the CDR3: TGTGCCAGCAGCCGACCGGGACAGGGTCTCGGCAGCACTGAAGCTTTCTTT. Encoded protein: CASSRPGQGLGSTEAFF.

The chain has TRBV24-1 and TRBJ2-1; TRBD2 agrees at 14 bases. The germline V gene has CDR1 KGHDR and CDR2 SFDVKD. This CDR3 spans 15 amino acids. The V and J ends lost 1 base and 9 bases, in that order; junction bases with no gene match: 1. The CDR3, as DNA: TGTGCCACCAGTGATTTAGGACTAGCGGGAGGTGAGCAGTTCTTC. Translated, it gives CATSDLGLAGGEQFF.

V gene TRBV6-1 combines with J gene TRBJ1-5; a weak D match, TRBD1 (6 bases). Germline-derived CDR1 and CDR2 are MNHNS and SASEGT. CDR3 length equals 18 residues. Between the trimmed V and J ends, which lost 3 bases and 0 bases, there was a span of 18 bases. The CDR3 loop reads CASSELLRDNYSNQPQHF. The CDR3 nucleotides read TGTGCCAGCAGTGAGCTTCTCCGGGACAACTATAGCAATCAGCCCCAGCATTTT.

CDR3 sequence: CASSPVLSTNYGYTF. As DNA, the CDR3 is TGTGCCAGCAGTCCCGTGTTGAGTACTAACTATGGCTACACCTTC. The J gene is TRBJ1-2, the V gene TRBV6-6, with D hard to call. The germline V gene encodes CDR1 MNHNY and CDR2 SVGAGI (reference sequence). The CDR3 has 15 residues. Trimming cost V 5 bases and J 0 bases, with 13 bases left between them.

The chain combines TRBV27 with TRBJ2-2; D may be TRBD2 (7 bases). This CDR3 has 16 amino acids. V was clipped by 5 bases and J by 7 bases, with 20 bases between them. The germline V gene has CDR1 MNHEY and CDR2 SMNVEV (reference sequence). The CDR3: CASSPQPGGRVGELFF. The CDR3 DNA reads TGTGCCAGCAGTCCCCAGCCCGGGGGGCGCGTCGGGGAGCTGTTTTTT.

This chain links TRBV30 with TRBJ1-6; D is undetermined. Germline V gene data show CDR1 as GTSNPN and CDR2 as SVGIG (reference sequence). The CDR3 loop spans 12 amino acids. Trimming cost V 0 bases and J 8 bases, with 5 bases left between them. As DNA, the CDR3 is TGTGCCTGGAGTGTTCCCGATTCACCCCTCCACTTT. Protein product: CAWSVPDSPLHF.

V and J are TRBV28 and TRBJ1-5, with 9 bases that match TRBD1. From germline, CDR1 is MDHEN and CDR2 SYDVKM. The junction had 9 bases not matched to a gene; V was cut back by 6 bases and J by 6 bases. The CDR3 is 15 amino acids. CDR3 sequence (DNA): TGTGCCAGCAGGGGATCCGACAGGGGGAGTCAGCCCCAGCATTTT. This encodes CASRGSDRGSQPQHF.

This rearrangement joins TRBV6-5 to TRBJ2-1; possibly TRBD1 for D (6 bases). The germline V gene encodes CDR1 MNHEY and CDR2 SVGAGI. Between the trimmed V and J ends, which lost 4 bases and 2 bases, there was a span of 12 bases. The CDR3 consists of 15 residues. The CDR3 coding sequence is TGTGCCAGCAGTTGGGGGCAGGGGCCCTACAATGAGCAGTTCTTC. Encoded protein: CASSWGQGPYNEQFF.

The rearrangement joins TRBV29-1 to TRBJ2-2; 8 bases agree with TRBD1. The germline gives CDR1 SQVTM, CDR2 ANQGSEA. The CDR3 is made up of 14 amino acids. V trimming: 4 bases; J trimming: 6 bases; junction bases outside the gene matches: 7. DNA of the CDR3: TGCAGCGTTGCGACAGGGGTGGCGGCCGGGGAGCTGTTTTTT. This encodes CSVATGVAAGELFF.

This clone was detected only once. V and J are TRBV11-3 and TRBJ2-1, with 9 bases that match TRBD2. The CDR3 loop spans 15 amino acids. V was pared by 5 bases and J by 6 bases, with 8 bases of the junction left unmatched. Germline assignment: CDR1 SGHNT and CDR2 YENEEA. CDR3 amino acids: CASSAKLAGINEQFF. CDR3 coding DNA: TGTGCCAGCAGCGCGAAGCTAGCGGGGATCAATGAGCAGTTCTTC.

The chain employs TRBV27 and TRBJ2-3, with D possibly TRBD2 on 7 matching bases. The length of the CDR3 is 17 residues. CDR1 is MNHEY, CDR2 SMNVEV, per germline (reference sequence). The ends were cut back, 11 bases at V and 1 base at J, with 25 bases in the middle. DNA for the CDR3: TGTGCCGCCCGCAAGGGGGGGGCAGGGACGGGCACAGATACGCAGTATTTT. Protein product: CAARKGGAGTGTDTQYF.

V and J are TRBV7-2 and TRBJ2-7, with 9 bases lining up with TRBD1. The CDR3 is made up of 14 amino acids. V was clipped by 5 bases and J by 5 bases; unmatched bases: 7. The germline CDR1 and CDR2 sequences are SGHTA and FQGNSA. The CDR3 sequence: CASSHQRDRDEQYF. Here the CDR3 DNA reads TGTGCCAGCAGCCACCAAAGGGACAGGGACGAGCAGTACTTC.

The DNA of the CDR3 is TGTGCCAGCAGCCTGCCGGAGGGAGCCGAGCAGTACTTC. The encoded protein is CASSLPEGAEQYF. The rearrangement joins TRBV6-5 to TRBJ2-7, with D maybe TRBD2 (6 bases). Trimming stripped 6 bases from V and 6 bases from J, with 15 bases between. The CDR3 runs 13 residues. In germline, CDR1 is MNHEY, CDR2 SVGAGI.

The J gene is TRBJ2-1, the V gene TRBV21-1; the table's D call TRBD2 went unverified against the DNA. TRBV21-1 is a pseudogene locus. The CDR3 extends over 14 amino acids. CDR3: CASSKGRSRNEQFF. In DNA form, the CDR3 reads TGTGCCAGCAGCAAAGGGCGTAGCCGGAATGAGCAGTTCTTC.

V is TRBV30 and J is TRBJ2-7; 9 bases agree with TRBD1. The V gene end was trimmed by 8 bases and the J gene end by 3 bases; junction bases not matched to a gene: 5. Germline V gene data show CDR1 as GTSNPN and CDR2 as SVGIG (reference sequence). This CDR3 has 12 residues. The CDR3 DNA follows: TGTGCCCGGTCGACAGGGGGCTACGAGCAGTACTTC. Translating it yields CARSTGGYEQYF.

The chain couples TRBV5-6 to TRBJ1-1, with unresolved D. Germline V lookup: CDR1 SGHDT, CDR2 YYEEEE. Trimming left V 4 bases short and J 1 base short, with 5 bases between. The CDR3 extends over 12 amino acids. CDR3 bases: TGTGCCAGCAGCGTAGGGAACACTGAAGCTTTCTTT. Amino acid sequence: CASSVGNTEAFF.

The J gene is TRBJ1-5, the V gene TRBV6-1; D remains ambiguous. The CDR3 is 15 residues long. Trimming removed 2 bases at V and 5 bases at J, with 13 bases between. The germline V gene encodes CDR1 MNHNS and CDR2 SASEGT. CDR3 sequence: CASSETARRYQPQHF. CDR3 nucleotides: TGTGCCAGCAGTGAAACGGCCAGGAGATATCAGCCCCAGCATTTT.